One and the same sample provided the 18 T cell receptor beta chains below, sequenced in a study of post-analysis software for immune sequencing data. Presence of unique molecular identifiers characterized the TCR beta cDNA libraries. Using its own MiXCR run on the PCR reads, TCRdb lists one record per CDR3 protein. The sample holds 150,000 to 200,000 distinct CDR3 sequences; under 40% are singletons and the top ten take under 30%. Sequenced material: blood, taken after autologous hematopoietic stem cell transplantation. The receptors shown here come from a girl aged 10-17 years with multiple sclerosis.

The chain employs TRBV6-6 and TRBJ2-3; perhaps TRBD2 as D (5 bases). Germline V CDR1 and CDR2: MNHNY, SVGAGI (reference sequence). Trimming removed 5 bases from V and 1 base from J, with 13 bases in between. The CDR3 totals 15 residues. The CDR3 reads CASSAREGGTDTQYF. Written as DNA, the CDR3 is TGTGCCAGCAGTGCCCGTGAGGGAGGCACAGATACGCAGTATTTT.

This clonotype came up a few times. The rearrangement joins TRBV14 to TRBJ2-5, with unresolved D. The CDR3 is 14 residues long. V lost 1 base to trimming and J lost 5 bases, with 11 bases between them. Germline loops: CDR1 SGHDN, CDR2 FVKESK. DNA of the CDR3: TGTGCCAGCAGCCAAGTTTTAGGGTGGGAGACCCAGTACTTC. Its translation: CASSQVLGWETQYF.

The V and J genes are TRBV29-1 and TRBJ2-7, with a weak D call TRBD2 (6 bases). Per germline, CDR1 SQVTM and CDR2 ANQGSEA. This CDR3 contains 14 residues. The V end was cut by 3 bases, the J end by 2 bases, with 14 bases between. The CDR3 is CSVDLREGPYEQYF. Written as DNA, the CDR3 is TGCAGCGTTGACTTGCGGGAAGGCCCCTACGAGCAGTACTTC.

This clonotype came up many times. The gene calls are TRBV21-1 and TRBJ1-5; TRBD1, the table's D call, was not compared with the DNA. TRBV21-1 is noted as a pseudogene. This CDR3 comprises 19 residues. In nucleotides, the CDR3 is TGTGCCAGCAGCCGCCGCGGCCCCATCGGGACACATAGCAATCAGCCCCAGCATTTT. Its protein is CASSRRGPIGTHSNQPQHF.

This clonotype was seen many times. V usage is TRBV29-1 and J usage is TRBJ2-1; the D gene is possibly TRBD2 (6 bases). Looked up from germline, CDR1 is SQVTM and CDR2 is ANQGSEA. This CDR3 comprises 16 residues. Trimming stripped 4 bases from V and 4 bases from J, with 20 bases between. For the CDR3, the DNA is TGCAGCGTTGTTTTGTTTAGCGGAGGGGATTACAATGAGCAGTTCTTC. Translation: CSVVLFSGGDYNEQFF.

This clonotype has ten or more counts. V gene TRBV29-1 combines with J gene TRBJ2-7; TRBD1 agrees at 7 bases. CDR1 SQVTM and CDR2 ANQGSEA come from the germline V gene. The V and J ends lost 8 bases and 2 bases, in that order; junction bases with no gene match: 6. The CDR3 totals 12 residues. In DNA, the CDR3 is TGCAGCTTTACAGGGGTAACCTACGAGCAGTACTTC. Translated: CSFTGVTYEQYF.

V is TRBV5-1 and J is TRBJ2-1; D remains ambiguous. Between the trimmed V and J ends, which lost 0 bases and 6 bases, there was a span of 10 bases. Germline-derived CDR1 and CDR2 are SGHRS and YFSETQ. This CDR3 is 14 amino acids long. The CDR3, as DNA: TGCGCCAGCAGCTTGGTTGGCCCATCCAATGAGCAGTTCTTC. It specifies CASSLVGPSNEQFF.

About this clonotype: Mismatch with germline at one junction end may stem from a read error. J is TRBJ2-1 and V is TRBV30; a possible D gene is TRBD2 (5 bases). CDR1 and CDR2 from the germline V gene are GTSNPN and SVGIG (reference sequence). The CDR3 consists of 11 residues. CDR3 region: CAWRDSERINF. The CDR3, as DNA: TGTGCCTGGAGGGACTCGGAACGGATAAACTTC. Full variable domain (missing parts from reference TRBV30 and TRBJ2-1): SQTIHQWPATLVQPVGSPLSLECTVEGTSNPNLYWYRQAAGRGLQLLFYSVGIGQISSEVPQNLSASRPQDRQFILSSKKLLLSDSGFYLCAWRDSERINFGPGTRLTVL.

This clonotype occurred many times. CDR3 in amino acids: CASATGSYTEAFF. In DNA form, the CDR3 reads TGTGCCAGCGCTACAGGGTCGTACACTGAAGCTTTCTTT. The V call is TRBV27, the J call TRBJ1-1, with a possible D match to TRBD1 (6 bases). Germline CDR1 is MNHEY and CDR2 is SMNVEV (reference sequence). The CDR3 has 13 residues. The V end was cut by 8 bases, the J end by 3 bases, with 13 bases between.

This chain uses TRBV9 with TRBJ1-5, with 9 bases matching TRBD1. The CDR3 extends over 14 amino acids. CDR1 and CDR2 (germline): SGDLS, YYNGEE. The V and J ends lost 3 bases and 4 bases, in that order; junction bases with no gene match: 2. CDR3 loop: CASSEGTGNQPQHF. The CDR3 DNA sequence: TGTGCCAGCAGCGAGGGGACAGGGAATCAGCCCCAGCATTTT.

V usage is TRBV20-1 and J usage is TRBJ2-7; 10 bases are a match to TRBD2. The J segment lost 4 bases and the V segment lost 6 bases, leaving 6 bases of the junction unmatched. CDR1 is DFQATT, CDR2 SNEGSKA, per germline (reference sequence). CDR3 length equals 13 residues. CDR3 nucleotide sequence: TGCAGTGCAACACTAGCGGGACAGTACGAGCAGTACTTC. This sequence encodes CSATLAGQYEQYF.

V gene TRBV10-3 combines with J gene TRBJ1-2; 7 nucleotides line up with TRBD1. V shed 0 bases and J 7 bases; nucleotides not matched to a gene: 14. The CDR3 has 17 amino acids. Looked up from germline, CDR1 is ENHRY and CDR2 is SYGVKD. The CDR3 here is CAISESVRGPPPPGYTF. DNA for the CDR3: TGTGCCATCAGTGAGTCTGTTAGGGGGCCACCTCCCCCTGGCTACACCTTC.

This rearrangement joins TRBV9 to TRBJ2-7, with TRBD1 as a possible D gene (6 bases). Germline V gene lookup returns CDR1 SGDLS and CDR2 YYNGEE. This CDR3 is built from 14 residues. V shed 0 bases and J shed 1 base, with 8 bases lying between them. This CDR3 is CASSVGDISYEQYF. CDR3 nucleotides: TGTGCCAGCAGCGTAGGGGACATTTCCTACGAGCAGTACTTC.

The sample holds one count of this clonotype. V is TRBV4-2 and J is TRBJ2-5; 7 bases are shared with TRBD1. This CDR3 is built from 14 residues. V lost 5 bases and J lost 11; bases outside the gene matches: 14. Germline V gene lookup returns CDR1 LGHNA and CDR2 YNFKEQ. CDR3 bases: TGTGCCAGCAGCGCACAGGGGATAAACAATGAGCAGTACTTC. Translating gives CASSAQGINNEQYF.

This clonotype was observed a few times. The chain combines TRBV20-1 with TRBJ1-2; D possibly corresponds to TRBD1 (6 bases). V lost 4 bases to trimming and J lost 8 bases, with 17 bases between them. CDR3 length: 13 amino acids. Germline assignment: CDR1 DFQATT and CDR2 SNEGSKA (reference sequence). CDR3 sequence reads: CSANPPTGFGYTF. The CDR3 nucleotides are TGCAGTGCTAACCCCCCGACAGGTTTCGGCTACACCTTC.

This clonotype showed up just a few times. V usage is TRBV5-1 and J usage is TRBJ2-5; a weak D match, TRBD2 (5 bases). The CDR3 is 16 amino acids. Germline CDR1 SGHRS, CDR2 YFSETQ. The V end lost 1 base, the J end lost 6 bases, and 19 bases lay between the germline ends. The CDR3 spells CASSLSLGPGRKTQYF. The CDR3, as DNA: TGCGCCAGCAGCTTGAGTCTTGGGCCTGGGAGAAAGACCCAGTACTTC.

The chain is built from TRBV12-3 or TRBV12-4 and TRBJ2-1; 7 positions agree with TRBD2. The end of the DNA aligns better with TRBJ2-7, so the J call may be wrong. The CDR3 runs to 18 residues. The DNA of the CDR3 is TGTGCCAGCAGACCCTTGGCGGGAGCGGGGAGCTCCTACAATGAGCAGTACTTC. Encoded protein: CASRPLAGAGSSYNEQYF.

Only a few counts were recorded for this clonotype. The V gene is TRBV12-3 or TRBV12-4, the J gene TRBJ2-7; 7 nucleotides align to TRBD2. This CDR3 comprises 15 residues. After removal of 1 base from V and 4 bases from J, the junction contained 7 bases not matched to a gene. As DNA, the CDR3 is TGTGCCAGCAGTTTAGAAGGGCTAGCGGCGTACGAGCAGTACTTC. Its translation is CASSLEGLAAYEQYF.